This TCR beta chain is from a study of identical twins. Whole-study results and caveats: Weaker excess twin sharing was seen among beta out-of-frame sequences. For cord blood, abundant beta clonotypes had fewer insertions, unlike memory repertoires, which showed none. In monozygotic twins, models underestimated the sharing of out-of-frame TCR alpha.

A single record per CDR3 protein comes from TCRdb applying MiXCR to the 5' RACE reads. The sample has around 650,000 distinct CDR3 sequences, under 8.5% seen once. With regard to this clonotype: Its antigen remains unknown.

The sample was also reused in another study, on yellow fever vaccine responses in identical twins.

The source is a woman between 18 and 29 years old in good health. The sample consisted of PBMCs.

CDR3 bases: TGTGCCACCCCGGGACGAGAACAAGAGACCCAGTACTTC. Translation gives CATPGREQETQYF. J is TRBJ2-5 and V is TRBV6-1; possibly TRBD1 or TRBD2 for D (5 bases each). Trimming left V 10 bases short and J 2 bases short, with 14 bases between. The CDR3 totals 13 residues. The germline V gene encodes CDR1 MNHNS and CDR2 SASEGT.